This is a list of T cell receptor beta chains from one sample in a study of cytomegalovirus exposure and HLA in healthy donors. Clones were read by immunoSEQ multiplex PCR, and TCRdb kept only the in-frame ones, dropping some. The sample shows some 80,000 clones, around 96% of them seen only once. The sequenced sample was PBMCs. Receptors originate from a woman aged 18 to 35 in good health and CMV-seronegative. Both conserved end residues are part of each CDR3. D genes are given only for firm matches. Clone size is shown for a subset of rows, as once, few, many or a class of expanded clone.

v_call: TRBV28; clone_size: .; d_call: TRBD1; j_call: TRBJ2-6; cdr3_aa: CASSRDRGLSGANVLTF; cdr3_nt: TGTGCCAGCAGCCGGGACAGGGGACTTTCTGGGGCCAACGTCCTGACTTTC
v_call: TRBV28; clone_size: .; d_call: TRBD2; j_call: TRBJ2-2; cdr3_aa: CASRRLAGVGELFF; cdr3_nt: TGTGCCAGCAGAAGACTAGCGGGGGTCGGGGAGCTGTTTTTT
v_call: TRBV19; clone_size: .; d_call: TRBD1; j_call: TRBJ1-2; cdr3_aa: CASSITTGIINYGYTF; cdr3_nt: TGTGCCAGTAGTATTACGACAGGGATAATTAACTATGGCTACACCTTC
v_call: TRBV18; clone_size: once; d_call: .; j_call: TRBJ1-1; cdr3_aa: CASSPRYNENTEAFF; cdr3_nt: TGTGCCAGCTCACCACGGTACAACGAGAACACTGAAGCTTTCTTT
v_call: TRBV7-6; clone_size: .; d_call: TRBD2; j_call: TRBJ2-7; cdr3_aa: CASSLVPTSGSTAYEQYF; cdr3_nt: TGTGCCAGCAGCTTAGTTCCTACTAGCGGGAGTACAGCCTACGAGCAGTACTTC
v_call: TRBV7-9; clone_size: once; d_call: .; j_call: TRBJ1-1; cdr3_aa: CASSLAGAGEAFF; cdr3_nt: TGTGCCAGCAGCTTAGCGGGGGCAGGGGAAGCTTTCTTT
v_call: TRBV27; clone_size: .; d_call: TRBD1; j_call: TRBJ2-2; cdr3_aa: CASRRPTGAGELFF; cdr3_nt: TGTGCCAGCAGACGCCCGACAGGGGCCGGGGAGCTGTTTTTT
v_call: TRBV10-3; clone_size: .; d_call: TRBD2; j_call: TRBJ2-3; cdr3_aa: CAIRDPVAGGTDTQYF; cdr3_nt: TGTGCCATCAGGGACCCCGTCGCGGGAGGTACAGATACGCAGTATTTT
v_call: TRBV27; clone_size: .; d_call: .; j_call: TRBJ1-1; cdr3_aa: CASSPQEGTEAFF; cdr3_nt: TGTGCCAGCAGTCCTCAGGAGGGCACTGAAGCTTTCTTT
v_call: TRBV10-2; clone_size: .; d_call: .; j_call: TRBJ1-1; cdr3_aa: CASSEDRYTEAFF; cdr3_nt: TGCGCCAGCAGTGAGGACAGGTACACTGAAGCTTTCTTT
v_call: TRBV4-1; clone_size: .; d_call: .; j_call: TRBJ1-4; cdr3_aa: CASSPQSFDEEKLFF; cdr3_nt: TGCGCCAGCAGCCCGCAATCGTTTGATGAGGAAAAACTGTTTTTT
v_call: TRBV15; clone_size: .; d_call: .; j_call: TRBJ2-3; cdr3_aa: CATSREITSTDTQYF; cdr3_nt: TGTGCCACCAGCAGAGAAATTACTAGCACAGATACGCAGTATTTT
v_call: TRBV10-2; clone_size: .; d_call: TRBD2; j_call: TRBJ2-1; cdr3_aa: CASSPPTSGRTYNEQFF; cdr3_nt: TGCGCCAGCAGTCCACCGACTAGCGGACGCACCTACAATGAGCAGTTCTTC
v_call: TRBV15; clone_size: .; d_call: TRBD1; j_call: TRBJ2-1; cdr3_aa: CATSSKPGGSYEQFF; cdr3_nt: TGTGCCACCAGCAGTAAACCAGGGGGCTCGTATGAGCAGTTCTTC
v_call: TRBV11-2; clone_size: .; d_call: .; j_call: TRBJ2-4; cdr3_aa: CASSLERENQYF; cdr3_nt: TGTGCCAGCAGCTTAGAGCGGGAAAATCAGTACTTC
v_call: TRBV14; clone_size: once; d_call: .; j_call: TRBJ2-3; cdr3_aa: CASSQELADTDTQYF; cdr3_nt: TGTGCCAGCAGCCAAGAGCTAGCCGACACAGATACGCAGTATTTT
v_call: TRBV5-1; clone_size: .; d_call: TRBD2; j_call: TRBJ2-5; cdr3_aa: CASSFERTSGPQETQYF; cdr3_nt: TGCGCCAGCAGCTTCGAACGGACTAGCGGGCCCCAAGAGACCCAGTACTTC
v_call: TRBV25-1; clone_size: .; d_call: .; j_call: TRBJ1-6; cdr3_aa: CASSDDRSNSPLHF; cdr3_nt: TGTGCCAGCAGTGACGACAGAAGTAATTCACCCCTCCACTTT
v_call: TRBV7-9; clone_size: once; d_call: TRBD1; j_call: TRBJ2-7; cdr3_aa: CASSLTPGQGQYEQYF; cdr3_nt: TGTGCCAGCAGCCTAACACCGGGACAGGGGCAATACGAGCAGTACTTC
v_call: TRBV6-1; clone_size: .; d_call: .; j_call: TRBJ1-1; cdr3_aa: CASSAASDTEAFF; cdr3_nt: TGTGCCAGCAGTGCCGCCAGTGACACTGAAGCTTTCTTT
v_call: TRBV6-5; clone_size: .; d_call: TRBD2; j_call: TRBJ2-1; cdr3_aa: CASSSRREGGIEQFF; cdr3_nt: TGTGCCAGCAGTTCTCGACGGGAGGGCGGCATTGAGCAGTTCTTC
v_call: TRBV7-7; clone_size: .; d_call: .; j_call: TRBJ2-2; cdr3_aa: CASAQGNTGELFF; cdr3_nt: TGTGCCAGCGCGCAGGGGAACACCGGGGAGCTGTTTTTT
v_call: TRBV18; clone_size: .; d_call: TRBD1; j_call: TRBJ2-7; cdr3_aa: CASSVGQGISYEQYF; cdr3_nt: TGTGCCAGCTCGGTGGGACAGGGGATTTCCTACGAGCAGTACTTC
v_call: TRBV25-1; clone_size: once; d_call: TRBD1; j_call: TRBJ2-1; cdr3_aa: CASGRQGSRYDEQFF; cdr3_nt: TGTGCCAGCGGCCGACAGGGGTCTAGATATGATGAGCAGTTCTTC
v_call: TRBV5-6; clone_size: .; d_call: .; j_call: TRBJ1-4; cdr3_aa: CASSDQVETNEKLFF; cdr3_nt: TGTGCCAGCAGCGATCAGGTGGAAACTAATGAAAAACTGTTTTTT
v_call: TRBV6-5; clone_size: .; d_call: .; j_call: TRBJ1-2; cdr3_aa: CASRNGGGKDTF; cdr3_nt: TGTGCCAGCCGAAATGGCGGGGGAAAAGACACCTTC
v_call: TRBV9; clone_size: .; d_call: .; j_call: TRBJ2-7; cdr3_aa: CASSVEDTSYEQYF; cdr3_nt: TGTGCCAGCAGCGTAGAAGACACGTCCTACGAGCAGTACTTC
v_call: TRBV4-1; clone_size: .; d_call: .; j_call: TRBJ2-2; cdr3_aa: CASSLYGTPVNTGELFF; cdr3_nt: TGCGCCAGCAGCCTTTACGGGACACCCGTCAACACCGGGGAGCTGTTTTTT
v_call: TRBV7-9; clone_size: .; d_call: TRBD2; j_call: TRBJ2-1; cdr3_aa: CASSHSGDVRANEQFF; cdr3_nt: TGTGCCAGCAGCCATAGCGGGGACGTTCGTGCGAATGAGCAGTTCTTC
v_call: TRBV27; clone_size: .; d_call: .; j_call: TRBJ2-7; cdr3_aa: CASSRRRDSLDYEQYF; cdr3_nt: TGTGCCAGCAGCAGACGACGGGACTCCCTTGACTACGAGCAGTACTTC
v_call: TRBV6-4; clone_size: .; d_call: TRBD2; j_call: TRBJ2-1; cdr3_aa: CASSDSAGAYNEQFF; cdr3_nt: TGTGCCAGCAGTGACTCGGCGGGGGCCTACAATGAGCAGTTCTTC
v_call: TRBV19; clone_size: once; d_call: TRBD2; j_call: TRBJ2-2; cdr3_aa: CASSSGGGTGELFF; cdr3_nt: TGTGCCAGTAGTTCGGGGGGGGGTACCGGGGAGCTGTTTTTT
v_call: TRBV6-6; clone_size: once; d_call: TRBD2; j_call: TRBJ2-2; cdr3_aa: CAGGGTGELFF; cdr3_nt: TGTGCCGGGGGGGGGACCGGGGAGCTGTTTTTT
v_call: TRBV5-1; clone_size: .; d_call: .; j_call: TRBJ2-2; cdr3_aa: CASSLPGEGELFF; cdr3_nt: TGCGCCAGCAGCTTGCCAGGGGAGGGGGAGCTGTTTTTT
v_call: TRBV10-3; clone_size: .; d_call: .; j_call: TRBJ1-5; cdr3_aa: CAISEDGSRNQPQHF; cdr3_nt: TGTGCCATCAGTGAAGACGGGAGCCGGAATCAGCCCCAGCATTTT
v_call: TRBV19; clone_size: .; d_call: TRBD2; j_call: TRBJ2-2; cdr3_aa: CASTVLAGGTGELFF; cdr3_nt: TGTGCCAGTACTGTCCTAGCGGGAGGGACCGGGGAGCTGTTTTTT
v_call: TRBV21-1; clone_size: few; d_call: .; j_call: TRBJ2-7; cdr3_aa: CASSKAHRASYEQYF; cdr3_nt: TGTGCCAGCAGCAAAGCGCACAGGGCCTCCTACGAGCAGTACTTC
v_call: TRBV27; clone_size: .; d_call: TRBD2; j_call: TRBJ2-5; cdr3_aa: CASSDLTSGPPRETQYF; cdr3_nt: TGTGCCAGCAGCGACCTCACTAGCGGGCCACCCCGAGAGACCCAGTACTTC
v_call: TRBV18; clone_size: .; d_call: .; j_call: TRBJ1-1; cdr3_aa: CASSPPGGSMNTEAFF; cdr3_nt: TGTGCCAGCTCACCACCAGGGGGAAGCATGAACACTGAAGCTTTCTTT
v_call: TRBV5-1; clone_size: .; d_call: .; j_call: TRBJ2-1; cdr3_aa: CASSLDVGGANEQFF; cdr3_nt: TGCGCCAGCAGCTTGGACGTCGGAGGGGCGAATGAGCAGTTCTTC
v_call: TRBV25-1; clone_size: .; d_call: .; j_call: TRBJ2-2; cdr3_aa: CASSDLGRELTGELFF; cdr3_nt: TGTGCCAGCAGTGATTTAGGACGGGAACTTACCGGGGAGCTGTTTTTT
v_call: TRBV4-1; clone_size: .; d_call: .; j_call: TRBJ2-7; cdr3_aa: CASSQVEGVSYEQYF; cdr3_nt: TGCGCCAGCAGCCAAGTGGAGGGTGTCTCCTACGAGCAGTACTTC
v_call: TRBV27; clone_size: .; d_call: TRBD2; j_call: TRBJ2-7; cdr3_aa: CASRPAGVAGEVEQYF; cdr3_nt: TGTGCCAGCAGGCCTGCTGGGGTAGCGGGAGAAGTCGAGCAGTACTTC
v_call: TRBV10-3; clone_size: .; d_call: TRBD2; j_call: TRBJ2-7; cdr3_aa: CAIRLGTSGAIMTYEQYF; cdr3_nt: TGTGCCATCCGGCTCGGGACTAGCGGCGCTATAATGACCTACGAGCAGTACTTC
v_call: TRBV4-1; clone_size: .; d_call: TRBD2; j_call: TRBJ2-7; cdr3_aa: CASSQERPGLAGDEQYF; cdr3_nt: TGCGCCAGCAGCCAAGAGCGCCCGGGACTAGCGGGAGACGAGCAGTACTTC
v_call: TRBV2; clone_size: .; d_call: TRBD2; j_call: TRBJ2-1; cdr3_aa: CAREQTGLDKPALYNEQFF; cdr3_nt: TGTGCCAGAGAACAGACGGGACTAGACAAACCCGCCCTTTACAATGAGCAGTTCTTC
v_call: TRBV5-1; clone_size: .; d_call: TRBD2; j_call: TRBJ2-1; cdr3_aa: CASSTGPGLAGGYNEQFF; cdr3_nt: TGCGCCAGCAGCACGGGACCGGGACTAGCGGGAGGGTACAATGAGCAGTTCTTC
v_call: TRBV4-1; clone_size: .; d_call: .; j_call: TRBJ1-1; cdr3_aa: CASSQEDKLNTEAFF; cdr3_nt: TGCGCCAGCAGCCAGGAGGATAAACTAAACACTGAAGCTTTCTTT
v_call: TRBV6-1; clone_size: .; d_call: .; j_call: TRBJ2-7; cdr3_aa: CASSVYLRSGSSYEQYF; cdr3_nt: TGTGCCAGCAGTGTATACCTCCGGTCGGGGTCCTCCTACGAGCAGTACTTC